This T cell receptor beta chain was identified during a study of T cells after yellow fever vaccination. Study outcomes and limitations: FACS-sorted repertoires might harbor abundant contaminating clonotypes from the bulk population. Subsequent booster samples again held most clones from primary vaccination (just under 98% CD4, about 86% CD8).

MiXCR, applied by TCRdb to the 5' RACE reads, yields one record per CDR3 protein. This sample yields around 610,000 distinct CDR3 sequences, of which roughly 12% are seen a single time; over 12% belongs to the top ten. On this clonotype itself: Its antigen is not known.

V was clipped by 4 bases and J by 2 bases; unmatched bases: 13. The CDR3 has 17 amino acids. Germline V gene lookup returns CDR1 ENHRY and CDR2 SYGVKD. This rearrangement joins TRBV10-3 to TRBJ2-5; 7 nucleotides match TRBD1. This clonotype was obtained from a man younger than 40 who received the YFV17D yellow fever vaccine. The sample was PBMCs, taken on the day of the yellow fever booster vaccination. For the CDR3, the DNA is TGTGCCATCAGTGGAACAGGGGCACGCCGGGGTCAAGAGACCCAGTACTTC. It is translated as CAISGTGARRGQETQYF.